These T cell receptor beta chains were read from a single sample in a study of metastatic and nonmetastatic thyroid tumors. TCRdb reprocessed the PCR reads using MiXCR. The sample holds around 41,000 clones, roughly 13% seen once. The material sequenced was blood. All receptors come from a female donor with papillary thyroid cancer or a benign thyroid nodule (not recorded which). Some clones in this sample may be carry-over from other donors' samples. Each CDR3 is given with its conserved first and last residue. The size of a clone is reported for some rows only, either as once, few or many, or as a class for expanded clones.

v_call	j_call	clone_size	cdr3_aa
TRBV6-1	TRBJ2-7	few	CASSEGLTGLSYEQYF
TRBV20-1	TRBJ2-5	many	CSARDRVEIKETQYF
TRBV5-6	TRBJ2-7	many	CASSSPGLHHEQYF
TRBV28	TRBJ1-5	-	CVVAYNQPQHF
TRBV18	TRBJ2-5	many	CASSPGTADF
TRBV4-1	TRBJ2-1	many	CASSQGGYDEQFF
TRBV3-1	TRBJ2-3	many	CASSPQGNRPDTQYF
TRBV10-1	TRBJ2-1	many	CASSGDNEQFF
TRBV2	TRBJ2-2	many	CASSELGGELFF
TRBV20-1	TRBJ1-5	many	CSAPPQGFQPQHF
TRBV11-1	TRBJ2-1	many	CASSLARRQRDNEQFF
TRBV11-3	TRBJ2-2	many	CASTPGGRGTGELFF
TRBV2	TRBJ2-7	few	CASSLVYEQYF
TRBV13	TRBJ2-1	many	CASSLDPGLAPSSYNEQFF
TRBV5-5	TRBJ2-1	many	CASMGGEQFF
TRBV9	TRBJ1-2	many	CASSVAGGFGYTF
TRBV20-1	TRBJ2-1	many	CSARDHGGVNEQFF
TRBV2	TRBJ1-2	few	CASSRSGTAFFYTF
TRBV4-3	TRBJ1-2	few	CASSQDAPAGGIYGYTF
TRBV28	TRBJ2-7	few	CASSSPGSGSEQYF
TRBV6-1	TRBJ1-2	few	CASITDVAGHGYTF
TRBV11-2	TRBJ2-7	many	CASSLNYYEQYF
TRBV5-1	TRBJ2-1	once	CASSLGDWDYNEQFF
TRBV28	TRBJ1-2	few	CASSSGRANYGYTF
TRBV19	TRBJ1-2	many	CASSFRAGYGYTF
TRBV5-1	TRBJ1-5	many	CASSLARQGDRNQPQHF
TRBV7-9	TRBJ2-7	-	CASSPGTVYEQYF
TRBV27	TRBJ1-6	-	CASSSKGPSPLHF
TRBV15	TRBJ1-1	many	CATSRGSAGRMNTEAFF
TRBV9	TRBJ2-1	many	CASSLELAVGYNEQFF
TRBV2	TRBJ2-2	few	CASLRDRANTGELFF
TRBV20-1	TRBJ1-5	many	CSALDRGNQPQHF
TRBV7-3	TRBJ2-3	many	CASSFDVAGVDTQYF
TRBV5-1	TRBJ1-1	many	CASSSGRVINTEAFF
TRBV5-1	TRBJ1-1	many	CASSAGETNTEAFF
TRBV19	TRBJ1-1	many	CASTDRGDTEAFF